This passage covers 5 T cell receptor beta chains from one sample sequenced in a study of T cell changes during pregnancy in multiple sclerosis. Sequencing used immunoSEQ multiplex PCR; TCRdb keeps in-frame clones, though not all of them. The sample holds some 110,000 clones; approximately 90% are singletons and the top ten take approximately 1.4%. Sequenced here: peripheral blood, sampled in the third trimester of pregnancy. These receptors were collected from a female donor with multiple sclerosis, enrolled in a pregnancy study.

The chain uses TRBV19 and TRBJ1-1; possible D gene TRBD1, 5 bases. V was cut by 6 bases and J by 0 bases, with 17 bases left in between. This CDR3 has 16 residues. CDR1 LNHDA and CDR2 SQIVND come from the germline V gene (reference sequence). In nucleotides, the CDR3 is TGTGCCAGTAGCATTTTTGGGGGGTCTGTGAACACTGAAGCTTTCTTT. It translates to CASSIFGGSVNTEAFF.

The DNA for the CDR3 is TGTGCCAGCAGCTCCCTGGGACAGGGGGCGACTAATGAAAAACTGTTTTTT. Protein sequence: CASSSLGQGATNEKLFF. The chain carries TRBV7-9 and TRBJ1-4; TRBD1 matches at 12 bases. Germline CDR1 SEHNR, CDR2 FQNEAQ (reference sequence). This CDR3 is 17 amino acids long. The V segment lost 4 bases and the J segment 2 bases; nucleotides outside the gene matches: 5.

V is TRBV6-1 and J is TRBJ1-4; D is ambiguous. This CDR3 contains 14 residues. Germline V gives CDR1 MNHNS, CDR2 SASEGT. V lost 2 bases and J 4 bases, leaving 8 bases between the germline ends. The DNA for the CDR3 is TGTGCCAGCAGTGAACAGGCCCTTAATGAAAAACTGTTTTTT. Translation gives CASSEQALNEKLFF.

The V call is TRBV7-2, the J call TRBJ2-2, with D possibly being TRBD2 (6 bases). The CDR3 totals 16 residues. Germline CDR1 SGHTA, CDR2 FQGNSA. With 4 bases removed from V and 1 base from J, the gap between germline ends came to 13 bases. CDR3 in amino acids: CASSSWGEKNTGELFF. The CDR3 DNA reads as TGTGCCAGCAGCTCCTGGGGGGAGAAGAACACCGGGGAGCTGTTTTTT. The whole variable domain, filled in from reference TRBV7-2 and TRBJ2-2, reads GAGVSQSPSNKVTEKGKDVELRCDPISGHTALYWYRQSLGQGLEFLIYFQGNSAPDKSGLPSDRFSAERTGGSVSTLTIQRTQQEDSAVYLCASSSWGEKNTGELFFGEGSRLTVL.

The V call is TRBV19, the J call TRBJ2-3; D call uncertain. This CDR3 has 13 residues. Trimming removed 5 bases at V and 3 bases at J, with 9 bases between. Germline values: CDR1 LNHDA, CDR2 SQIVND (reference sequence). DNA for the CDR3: TGTGCCAGTAGTTCCATTGAGACAGATACGCAGTATTTT. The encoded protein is CASSSIETDTQYF.